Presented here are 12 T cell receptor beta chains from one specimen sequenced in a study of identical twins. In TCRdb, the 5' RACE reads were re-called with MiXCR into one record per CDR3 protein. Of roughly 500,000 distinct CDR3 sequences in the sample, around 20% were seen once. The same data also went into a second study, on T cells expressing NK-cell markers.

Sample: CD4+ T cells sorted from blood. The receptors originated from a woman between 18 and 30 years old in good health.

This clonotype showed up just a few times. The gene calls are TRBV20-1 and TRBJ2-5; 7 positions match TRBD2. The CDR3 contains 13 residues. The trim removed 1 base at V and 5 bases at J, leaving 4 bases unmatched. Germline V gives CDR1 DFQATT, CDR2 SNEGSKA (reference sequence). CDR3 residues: CSARVGSGETQYF. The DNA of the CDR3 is TGCAGTGCTAGAGTGGGTAGCGGGGAGACCCAGTACTTC.

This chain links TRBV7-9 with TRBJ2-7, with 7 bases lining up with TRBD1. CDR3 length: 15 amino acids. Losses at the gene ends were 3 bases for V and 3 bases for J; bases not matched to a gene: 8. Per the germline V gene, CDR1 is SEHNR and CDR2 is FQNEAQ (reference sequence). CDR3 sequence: CASSFKQGFLYEQYF. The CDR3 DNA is TGTGCCAGCAGCTTCAAACAGGGGTTTCTCTACGAGCAGTACTTC. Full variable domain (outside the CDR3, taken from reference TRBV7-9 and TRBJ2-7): DTGVSQNPRHKITKRGQNVTFRCDPISEHNRLYWYRQTLGQGPEFLTYFQNEAQLEKSRLLSDRFSAERPKGSFSTLEIQRTEQGDSAMYLCASSFKQGFLYEQYFGPGTRLTVT.

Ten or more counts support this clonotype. This CDR3 is CSARPLTGMNTEAFF. Written as DNA, the CDR3 is TGCAGTGCTAGACCCCTAACAGGCATGAACACTGAAGCTTTCTTT. V and J are TRBV20-1 and TRBJ1-1; tentative D call: TRBD1 (5 bases). The V end lost 2 bases, the J end lost 0 bases, and 13 bases lay between the germline ends. The length of the CDR3 is 15 residues. The germline V gene encodes CDR1 DFQATT and CDR2 SNEGSKA (reference sequence).

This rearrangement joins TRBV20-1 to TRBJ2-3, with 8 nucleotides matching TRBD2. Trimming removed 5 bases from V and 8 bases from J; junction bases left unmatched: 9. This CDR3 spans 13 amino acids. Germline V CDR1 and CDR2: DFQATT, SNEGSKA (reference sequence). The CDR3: CSAGTRSVGTQYF. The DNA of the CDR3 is TGCAGTGCTGGGACTAGGTCGGTGGGTACGCAGTATTTT.

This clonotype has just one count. In DNA form, the CDR3 reads TGTGCCAGCAGTGGCCCAGGGACCGGGGACACTGAAGCTTTCTTT. This translates into CASSGPGTGDTEAFF. This chain links TRBV6-1 with TRBJ1-1; D is perhaps TRBD1 (5 bases). The V end was cut by 4 bases, the J end by 3 bases, with 15 bases between. This CDR3 has 15 residues. Germline assignment: CDR1 MNHNS and CDR2 SASEGT.

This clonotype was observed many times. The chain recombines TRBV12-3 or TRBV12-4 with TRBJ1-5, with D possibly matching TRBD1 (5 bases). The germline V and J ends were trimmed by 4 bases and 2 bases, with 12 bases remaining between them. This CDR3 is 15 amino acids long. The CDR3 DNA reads TGTGCCAGCAGTTCTGTGGGGCTCGGCAATCAGCCCCAGCATTTT. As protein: CASSSVGLGNQPQHF.

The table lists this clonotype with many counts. Here the CDR3 reads CSAVKGGTTEAFF. CDR3 DNA sequence: TGCAGTGCTGTTAAAGGGGGGACCACTGAAGCTTTCTTT. The chain employs TRBV20-1 and TRBJ1-1, with TRBD1 as a possible D gene (6 bases). V was shortened by 5 bases and J by 4 bases, with 14 bases between the two germline ends. Germline V gives CDR1 DFQATT, CDR2 SNEGSKA (reference sequence). This CDR3 is 13 amino acids long.

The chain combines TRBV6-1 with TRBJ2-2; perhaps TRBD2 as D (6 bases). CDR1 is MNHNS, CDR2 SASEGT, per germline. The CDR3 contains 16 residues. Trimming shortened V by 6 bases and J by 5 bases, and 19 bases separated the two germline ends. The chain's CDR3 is CASSPPLSGRTGELFF. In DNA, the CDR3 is TGTGCCAGCAGCCCGCCGTTGAGCGGGCGGACCGGGGAGCTGTTTTTT.

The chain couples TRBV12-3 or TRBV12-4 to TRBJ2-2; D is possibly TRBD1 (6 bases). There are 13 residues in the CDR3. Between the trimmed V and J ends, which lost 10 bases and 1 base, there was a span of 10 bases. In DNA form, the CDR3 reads TGTGCCATGCGCAGGGGGAACACCGGGGAGCTGTTTTTT. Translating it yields CAMRRGNTGELFF.

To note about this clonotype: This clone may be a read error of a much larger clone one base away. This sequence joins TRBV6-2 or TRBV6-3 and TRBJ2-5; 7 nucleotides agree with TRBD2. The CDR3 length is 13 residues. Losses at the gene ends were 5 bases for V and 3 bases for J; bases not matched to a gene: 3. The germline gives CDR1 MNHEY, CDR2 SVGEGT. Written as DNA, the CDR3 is TGTGCCAGCAGTCATCTAGCGGAAGAGACCCAGTACTTC. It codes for CASSHLAEETQYF.

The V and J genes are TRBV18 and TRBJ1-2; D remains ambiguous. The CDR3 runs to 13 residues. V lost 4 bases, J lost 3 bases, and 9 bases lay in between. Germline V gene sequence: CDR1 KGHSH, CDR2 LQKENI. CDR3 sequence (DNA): TGTGCCAGCTCACAGGGATCTGACTATGGCTACACCTTC. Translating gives CASSQGSDYGYTF.

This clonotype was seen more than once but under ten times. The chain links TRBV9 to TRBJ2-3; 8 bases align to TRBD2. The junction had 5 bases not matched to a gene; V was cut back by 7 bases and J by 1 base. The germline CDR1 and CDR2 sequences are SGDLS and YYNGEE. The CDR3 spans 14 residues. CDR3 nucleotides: TGTGCCAGCGGGAGCGGGAGAGGCACAGATACGCAGTATTTT. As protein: CASGSGRGTDTQYF.